This T cell receptor (beta chain) was recorded in a study of blood T cells in healthy people across ages. The V end was cut by 0 bases, the J end by 14 bases, with 16 bases between. The CDR3 spans 13 residues. CDR1 and CDR2 (germline): DFQATT, SNEGSKA (reference sequence). A second PCR, run for roughly 7 to 11 cycles, used a sample-barcoded 5' primer plus a J-beta primer mix. TCRdb redid the calling of the 5' RACE reads with MiXCR, one entry per CDR3 protein. The table has just under 550,000 distinct CDR3 sequences, 20% to 30% seen once. The same data also went into a second study, on T cells of mothers and their children.

The sequencing sample was made of blood. The clonotype originates from a boy aged 5-17 years in good health. The rearrangement links TRBV20-1 to TRBJ1-4; weak D call: TRBD1 (5 bases). The CDR3 here is CSARDRGEFKLFF. The DNA of the CDR3 is TGCAGTGCTAGAGATCGGGGGGAGTTCAAGCTGTTTTTT.